One sample yielded the 27 T cell receptor beta chains listed below, sequenced in a study of T cell responses to AZD1222 COVID-19 vaccine. Method: immunoSEQ multiplex PCR; TCRdb's copy keeps in-frame clones and lacks some. This sample has over 70,000 clones; about 91% occur once, and the top ten carry 9.3%. The sequenced sample was peripheral blood, obtained 28 days after the second AZD1222 dose. The receptors were gathered from an adult who received the AZD1222 COVID-19 vaccine.

The V gene is TRBV9, the J gene TRBJ2-1; D possibly corresponds to TRBD2 (6 bases). V lost 0 bases and J lost 7, with 17 bases in between. Per germline, CDR1 SGDLS and CDR2 YYNGEE. The CDR3 sequence is 16 residues long. The CDR3 bases are TGTGCCAGCAGCGTAGATCTCGGCCATGGGGGGAATGAGCAGTTCTTC. It encodes CASSVDLGHGGNEQFF.

The chain joins TRBV18 to TRBJ1-2; 8 bases are shared with TRBD1. Germline V lookup: CDR1 KGHSH, CDR2 LQKENI. CDR3 length: 15 amino acids. V dropped 6 bases and J dropped 3; count of bases not matched to a gene: 9. CDR3 nucleotide sequence: TGTGCCAGCTCCCTTAAGACAGGGGAACACTATGGCTACACCTTC. Amino acid sequence: CASSLKTGEHYGYTF.

V usage is TRBV19 and J usage is TRBJ2-3; D unresolved. V lost 0 bases to trimming and J lost 1 base, with 5 bases between them. The CDR3 contains 14 residues. From germline, CDR1 is LNHDA and CDR2 SQIVND (reference sequence). The CDR3 region is CASSIDRGTDTQYF. CDR3 in DNA: TGTGCCAGTAGTATAGATCGGGGCACAGATACGCAGTATTTT.

The chain combines TRBV6-5 with TRBJ2-3; TRBD2 agrees at 10 bases. The CDR3 totals 15 residues. Germline V gene data show CDR1 as MNHEY and CDR2 as SVGAGI. V shed 2 bases and J 1 base; nucleotides not matched to a gene: 0. CDR3 in amino acids: CASSYLAGGTDTQYF. The CDR3 DNA reads TGTGCCAGCAGTTACCTAGCGGGGGGCACAGATACGCAGTATTTT.

The rearrangement links TRBV6-2 or TRBV6-3 to TRBJ2-5; TRBD2 matches at 14 bases. CDR1 is MNHEY and CDR2 is SVGEGT in the germline V gene. The CDR3 is 17 residues long. The V gene end was trimmed by 5 bases and the J gene end by 7 bases; junction bases not matched to a gene: 12. CDR3 nucleotide sequence: TGTGCCAGCAGTACACCGGGACTAGCGGGGGTCTGGGGGACCCAGTACTTC. This sequence encodes CASSTPGLAGVWGTQYF.

This clone has more than one count but fewer than ten. The rearrangement joins TRBV5-1 to TRBJ1-1; weak D call: TRBD1 (5 bases). Germline values: CDR1 SGHRS, CDR2 YFSETQ. The germline V and J ends were trimmed by 4 bases and 4 bases, with 14 bases remaining between them. CDR3 length equals 14 residues. CDR3 in amino acids: CASSPRDWTTEAFF. CDR3 in DNA: TGCGCCAGCAGCCCCAGGGATTGGACCACTGAAGCTTTCTTT.

J is TRBJ2-1 and V is TRBV7-8; D possibly uses TRBD1 or TRBD2 (5 bases each). Germline-derived CDR1 and CDR2 are SGHVS and FQNEAQ. V lost 7 bases and J lost 2, with 9 bases in between. This CDR3 has 13 amino acids. The CDR3: CASTRGAYNEQFF. The CDR3 coding sequence is TGTGCCAGCACCAGAGGGGCCTACAATGAGCAGTTCTTC. Full variable domain (remainder filled in from reference TRBV7-8 and TRBJ2-1): GAGVSQSPRYKVAKRGQDVALRCDPISGHVSLFWYQQALGQGPEFLTYFQNEAQLDKSGLPSDRFFAERPEGSVSTLKIQRTQQEDSAVYLCASTRGAYNEQFFGPGTRLTVL.

The chain links TRBV6-5 to TRBJ1-2; 10 bases match TRBD1. The CDR3 length is 15 residues. Germline V lookup: CDR1 MNHEY, CDR2 SVGAGI. V lost 5 bases and J lost 7; bases outside the gene matches: 10. CDR3 sequence (DNA): TGTGCCAGCAGTACGGGACAGGGGACAGGGAGTGGCTACACCTTC. The encoded protein is CASSTGQGTGSGYTF.

This clone was detected only a few times. J is TRBJ2-7 and V is TRBV27; D is possibly TRBD1 (5 bases). Trimming pared 3 bases from V and 5 bases from J, leaving 14 bases between. This CDR3 has 14 residues. The germline gives CDR1 MNHEY, CDR2 SMNVEV (reference sequence). The CDR3 DNA is TGTGCCAGCAGTTTGGGCAGGGTTATGGACGAGCAGTACTTC. It is translated as CASSLGRVMDEQYF.

The V gene is TRBV25-1, the J gene TRBJ2-5, with D uncertain. Germline loops: CDR1 MGHDK, CDR2 SYGVNS. This CDR3 comprises 14 residues. V was pared by 1 base and J by 0 bases, with 6 bases between. The CDR3 protein is CASSELGYQETQYF. In nucleotides, the CDR3 is TGTGCCAGCAGTGAATTAGGTTACCAAGAGACCCAGTACTTC.

The chain combines TRBV7-2 with TRBJ1-5, with 8 bases aligning to TRBD1. CDR3 length: 15 amino acids. The J segment lost 9 bases and the V segment lost 0 bases, leaving 7 bases of the junction unmatched. Per germline, CDR1 SGHTA and CDR2 FQGNSA. The CDR3 DNA sequence: TGTGCCAGCAGCTTAGCGCTAGACAGGGGTACGCCCCAGCATTTT. Translating it yields CASSLALDRGTPQHF.

The V call is TRBV28, the J call TRBJ1-5, with TRBD1 matching 8 bases. V was pared by 6 bases and J by 4 bases, with 8 bases of the junction left unmatched. This CDR3 spans 15 amino acids. Germline CDR1 reads MDHEN; CDR2 reads SYDVKM. CDR3 nucleotide sequence: TGTGCCAGCAGCTGGGGGACAGGACTAAATCAGCCCCAGCATTTT. It is translated as CASSWGTGLNQPQHF.

The V gene is TRBV3-1 (or the pseudogene TRBV3-2), the J gene TRBJ2-7; a possible D gene is TRBD2 (6 bases). The germline gives CDR1 LGHDT, CDR2 YNNKEL (reference sequence). This CDR3 region has 13 residues. V lost 1 base to trimming and J lost 7 bases, with 11 bases between them. This CDR3 is CASSQVPGREQYV. The DNA of the CDR3 is TGTGCCAGCAGCCAAGTTCCGGGGAGGGAGCAGTACGTC.

The chain combines TRBV7-2 with TRBJ1-4; TRBD1 aligns across 8 bases. Per the germline V gene, CDR1 is SGHTA and CDR2 is FQGNSA. The CDR3 consists of 15 residues. The trim removed 6 bases at V and 7 bases at J, leaving 10 bases unmatched. CDR3 sequence reads: CASRGAGQGGEKLFF. CDR3 in DNA: TGTGCCAGCAGGGGGGCCGGACAGGGAGGTGAAAAACTGTTTTTT.

The chain recombines TRBV4-2 with TRBJ1-2, with D possibly TRBD1 on 6 matching bases. CDR1 and CDR2 from the germline V gene are LGHNA and YNFKEQ. The length of the CDR3 is 17 residues. V was pared by 0 bases and J by 2 bases, with 16 bases between. CDR3 residues: CASSQDPRGRGNYGYTF. The CDR3 DNA is TGTGCCAGCAGCCAAGACCCAAGAGGGAGGGGGAACTATGGCTACACCTTC.

The gene calls are TRBV7-9 and TRBJ1-1; 8 positions match TRBD1. Germline lookup yields CDR1 SEHNR and CDR2 FQNEAQ (reference sequence). This CDR3 region has 15 residues. J lost 1 base, V lost 5 bases, and 6 bases had no gene match. CDR3 protein: CASSPRDRTNTEAFF. DNA of the CDR3: TGTGCCAGCAGCCCACGGGACAGGACGAACACTGAAGCTTTCTTT.

The V call is TRBV7-9, the J call TRBJ1-1; the match to TRBD1 covers 12 bases. Trimming at V came to 5 bases and at J to 7 bases, leaving 11 bases not matched to a gene. Per germline, CDR1 SEHNR and CDR2 FQNEAQ (reference sequence). The CDR3 loop spans 16 amino acids. CDR3 nucleotide sequence: TGTGCCAGCAGCACCCGGGACAGGGGGCAGAGAATTGAAGCTTTCTTT. Amino acids: CASSTRDRGQRIEAFF.

The rearrangement joins TRBV11-1 to TRBJ1-1; D ambiguous. This CDR3 spans 14 amino acids. Germline values: CDR1 SGHAT, CDR2 FQDESV (reference sequence). The V end lost 1 base, the J end lost 5 bases, and 11 bases lay between the germline ends. For the CDR3, the DNA is TGTGCCAGCAGCTTAGGTTCCGCATGGACTGAAGCTTTCTTT. Its protein is CASSLGSAWTEAFF.

The chain combines TRBV9 with TRBJ2-1; D possibly corresponds to TRBD1 (6 bases). Trimming stripped 2 bases from V and 5 bases from J, with 14 bases between. CDR1 is SGDLS, CDR2 YYNGEE, per germline. The CDR3 runs to 15 residues. The CDR3: CASSVGQGLNNEQFF. CDR3 coding DNA: TGTGCCAGCAGCGTGGGGCAGGGGCTAAACAATGAGCAGTTCTTC.

This chain connects TRBV19 to TRBJ1-2; D not resolved. V gave up 6 bases and J gave up 5 bases, with 19 bases separating them. This CDR3 is built from 15 residues. Germline values: CDR1 LNHDA, CDR2 SQIVND (reference sequence). In DNA, the CDR3 is TGTGCCAGTAGCCCGTCGGGATCCCCCCTTTATGGCTACACCTTC. It translates to CASSPSGSPLYGYTF.

The V gene is TRBV19, the J gene TRBJ1-1; 8 bases line up with TRBD1. Germline V gene sequence: CDR1 LNHDA, CDR2 SQIVND (reference sequence). The CDR3 has 14 amino acids. J was trimmed by 5 bases and V by 4 bases; bases with no gene match: 6. CDR3 loop: CASSSQGAWTEAFF. CDR3 in DNA: TGTGCCAGTAGTAGTCAGGGGGCTTGGACTGAAGCTTTCTTT.

The V gene is TRBV12-2, the J gene TRBJ2-5; the D call in the table, TRBD1, was not verified against the DNA. TRBV12-2 is classified as a pseudogene. CDR3 length: 17 amino acids. Here the CDR3 DNA reads TGTGCAAGTCGCTTAAGGGGACAGGGCTCGCGATCGGAGACCCAGTACTTC. This codes for CASRLRGQGSRSETQYF.

CDR3 loop: CASSQATGNSNQPQHF. The CDR3 coding sequence is TGTGCCAGCTCCCAAGCCACAGGGAATAGCAATCAGCCCCAGCATTTT. The chain recombines TRBV18 with TRBJ1-5, with D perhaps TRBD1 (6 bases). Per germline, CDR1 KGHSH and CDR2 LQKENI. Trimming cost V 6 bases and J 0 bases, with 15 bases left between them. This CDR3 comprises 16 residues.

This clone was seen a single time. In DNA, the CDR3 is TGTGCCAGCAGCCTCCAGTGGGGGACCGCCGGGGAGCTGTTTTTT. Translated: CASSLQWGTAGELFF. The rearrangement uses TRBV4-2 and TRBJ2-2; D is perhaps TRBD1 or TRBD2 (5 bases each). Trimming cost V 4 bases and J 6 bases, with 15 bases left between them. Germline-derived CDR1 and CDR2 are LGHNA and YNFKEQ. The CDR3 spans 15 residues.

The V and J genes are TRBV27 and TRBJ2-2; weak D call: TRBD2 (5 bases). V lost 5 bases, J lost 7 bases, and 11 bases lay in between. Germline CDR1 is MNHEY and CDR2 is SMNVEV (reference sequence). The CDR3 totals 13 residues. CDR3 sequence: CASSTPLVGELFF. The CDR3 DNA follows: TGTGCCAGCAGTACCCCACTAGTCGGGGAGCTGTTTTTT.

This clone was seen a few times. The genes are TRBV6-2 or TRBV6-3 and TRBJ2-1; 14 nucleotides line up with TRBD2. CDR1 and CDR2 from the germline V gene are MNHEY and SVGEGT. The length of the CDR3 is 18 residues. V lost 4 bases to trimming and J lost 0 bases; unmatched junction nucleotides: 5. The CDR3 protein is CASSSWTSGRYSYNEQFF. In DNA, the CDR3 is TGTGCCAGCAGTTCGTGGACTAGCGGGAGGTACTCCTACAATGAGCAGTTCTTC.

The gene calls are TRBV4-2 and TRBJ1-1; a weak D match, TRBD1 (6 bases). This CDR3 contains 15 residues. Germline values: CDR1 LGHNA, CDR2 YNFKEQ. V was pared by 3 bases and J by 5 bases, with 16 bases between. CDR3 sequence (DNA): TGTGCCAGCAGCCACCTTTTACAGGGAGGGACTGAAGCTTTCTTT. It translates to CASSHLLQGGTEAFF.